These 20 T cell receptor beta chains were sequenced from one sample in a study of identical twins. One entry per CDR3 protein, called by TCRdb with MiXCR from the 5' RACE reads. The sample lists 1.5 million to 2 million distinct CDR3 sequences, roughly 35% occurring once. The sequencing input was cord blood. All receptors derive from a newborn girl in good health.

In DNA, the CDR3 is TGTGCCAGCAATAGGGAGGCCCGTTACAATGAGCAGTACTTC. Amino acid sequence: CASNREARYNEQYF. The chain links TRBV9 to TRBJ2-5; D is perhaps TRBD2 (6 bases). The CDR3 contains 14 residues. The V gene lost 6 bases and the J gene lost 11 bases, with 23 bases spanning the gap. CDR1 is SGDLS, CDR2 YYNGEE, per germline.

This clonotype was observed at least ten times. The V call is TRBV10-3, the J call TRBJ2-5; D call uncertain. V was shortened by 11 bases and J by 2 bases, with 3 bases between the two germline ends. CDR1 and CDR2 (germline): ENHRY, SYGVKD. The CDR3 runs 9 residues. The CDR3 DNA follows: TGTGCCGTACAAGAGACCCAGTACTTC. It yields the protein CAVQETQYF.

The sample holds many counts of this clonotype. The J gene is TRBJ2-1, the V gene TRBV10-3; 7 positions match TRBD1. V gave up 4 bases and J gave up 0 bases; unmatched junction bases: 3. The CDR3 spans 15 residues. From germline, CDR1 is ENHRY and CDR2 SYGVKD. In DNA form, the CDR3 reads TGTGCCATCAGTGTGGGGGACAGCTCCTACAATGAGCAGTTCTTC. This sequence encodes CAISVGDSSYNEQFF.

In its sample, this clonotype was seen a few times. The V and J genes are TRBV4-1 and TRBJ2-3; TRBD2 matches at 7 bases. The CDR3 is 14 amino acids. CDR1 and CDR2 from the germline V gene are MGHRA and YSYEKL. Trimming took 4 bases from V and 5 from J; bases not matched to a gene: 6. The CDR3 sequence: CASSLEGGGDTQYF. The CDR3, as DNA: TGCGCCAGCAGCCTTGAGGGCGGGGGAGATACGCAGTATTTT.

The V call is TRBV7-9, the J call TRBJ2-1, with 10 bases fitting TRBD2. There are 16 residues in the CDR3. Germline V CDR1 and CDR2: SEHNR, FQNEAQ (reference sequence). V shed 3 bases and J 5 bases; nucleotides not matched to a gene: 7. The CDR3 loop is CASSFPQRGGNNEQFF. CDR3 in DNA: TGTGCCAGCAGCTTTCCCCAGCGGGGGGGCAACAATGAGCAGTTCTTC.

This clonotype was counted between two and nine times. This chain links TRBV4-1 with TRBJ2-7; D remains unclear. There are 16 residues in the CDR3. Germline V gene sequence: CDR1 MGHRA, CDR2 YSYEKL. The V and J ends lost 1 base and 1 base respectively, with 14 bases between them. The CDR3, as DNA: TGCGCCAGCAGCCAAGTCTTCACCGATAGGTCCTACGAGCAGTACTTC. Translating it yields CASSQVFTDRSYEQYF.

The V and J genes are TRBV4-1 and TRBJ2-4; D is undetermined. The end of the DNA aligns better with TRBJ2-7, so the J call may be wrong. Per the germline V gene, CDR1 is MGHRA and CDR2 is YSYEKL. The CDR3 contains 13 residues. The DNA of the CDR3 is TGCGCCAGCAGCCCGCTGAGACATTTCGAGCAGTACTTC. The encoded protein is CASSPLRHFEQYF.

This chain joins TRBV4-1 and TRBJ2-1; D might be TRBD1 (6 bases). The germline gives CDR1 MGHRA, CDR2 YSYEKL. V lost 1 base and J lost 9, with 19 bases in between. The CDR3 runs 16 residues. The CDR3 reads CASSQGPSPPRGEQFF. DNA for the CDR3: TGCGCCAGCAGCCAAGGTCCCAGTCCCCCCAGGGGTGAGCAGTTCTTC.

This chain connects TRBV28 to TRBJ2-7; 8 nucleotides agree with TRBD2. Germline V lookup: CDR1 MDHEN, CDR2 SYDVKM. V lost 5 bases and J lost 0; bases outside the gene matches: 12. There are 17 residues in the CDR3. DNA of the CDR3: TGTGCCAGCAGTGGGGATTCGCGGGAGGACCTCTCCTACGAGCAGTACTTC. Translated: CASSGDSREDLSYEQYF. Combining the CDR3 with reference TRBV28 and TRBJ2-7 gives the whole variable domain DVKVTQSSRYLVKRTGEKVFLECVQDMDHENMFWYRQDPGLGLRLIYFSYDVKMKEKGDIPEGYSVSREKKERFSLILESASTNQTSMYLCASSGDSREDLSYEQYFGPGTRLTVT.

The chain employs TRBV12-3 or TRBV12-4 and TRBJ1-4, with 7 positions matching TRBD1. CDR3 length equals 17 residues. J lost 4 bases, V lost 5 bases, and 13 bases had no gene match. The CDR3, as DNA: TGTGCCAGCAGTCCCGGGGGATGGACAGGAGATAATGAAAAACTGTTTTTT. This encodes CASSPGGWTGDNEKLFF.

For this clonotype: The junction shows a germline mismatch at one end, possibly a read error. This chain uses TRBV13 with TRBJ2-4; 7 positions agree with TRBD2. The length of the CDR3 is 16 residues. Germline V gives CDR1 PRHDT, CDR2 FYEKMQ (reference sequence). Written as DNA, the CDR3 is TGTGCCGGCAGCCCCTCTAGCGGAATAGCCAAAAACATTCAGTACTTC. Its translation: CAGSPSSGIAKNIQYF.

There are many counts of this clonotype. The V gene is TRBV28, the J gene TRBJ2-5; tentative D call: TRBD2 (6 bases). The CDR3 runs 16 residues. Per germline, CDR1 MDHEN and CDR2 SYDVKM. V lost 1 base to trimming and J lost 6 bases, with 18 bases between them. The CDR3 here is CASSLLEGSLLKTQYF. In DNA, the CDR3 is TGTGCCAGCAGTTTATTGGAGGGCAGCCTTCTGAAGACCCAGTACTTC.

The gene calls are TRBV12-3 or TRBV12-4 and TRBJ1-6, with a possible D match to TRBD1 (6 bases). The CDR3 runs to 13 residues. Deletions cut 5 bases from V and 9 bases from J, with 11 bases between. For the CDR3, the DNA is TGTGCCAGCAGTCTACAGGGAAGTTCACCCCTCCACTTT. Its translation: CASSLQGSSPLHF.

The V call is TRBV5-1, the J call TRBJ2-3; no reliable D call. The V gene lost 3 bases and the J gene lost 0 bases, with 14 bases spanning the gap. The CDR3 length is 16 residues. Germline values: CDR1 SGHRS, CDR2 YFSETQ. CDR3 in DNA: TGCGCCAGCAGCTGGGGTGGTAGCTCGAGCACAGATACGCAGTATTTT. Its translation: CASSWGGSSSTDTQYF.

This chain uses TRBV5-6 with TRBJ1-1, with a tentative D call TRBD1 (6 bases). The V end lost 1 base, the J end lost 1 base, and 11 bases lay between the germline ends. This CDR3 has 15 residues. CDR1 is SGHDT, CDR2 YYEEEE, per germline. For the CDR3, the DNA is TGTGCCAGCAGCTTGTTCGACAGGTCGAACACTGAAGCTTTCTTT. Translation: CASSLFDRSNTEAFF.

This chain uses TRBV29-1 with TRBJ2-1; 13 nucleotides align to TRBD2. CDR1 is SQVTM, CDR2 ANQGSEA, per germline. This CDR3 comprises 15 residues. J gave up 6 bases and V 5 bases, and 7 bases lay outside the gene matches. CDR3 bases: TGCAGCGTTAGGAGGGGACTAGCGGGACCCAATGAGCAGTTCTTC. Translation gives CSVRRGLAGPNEQFF.

The chain is built from TRBV6-6 and TRBJ2-1; D possibly corresponds to TRBD1 (6 bases). The ends were cut back, 6 bases at V and 5 bases at J, with 14 bases in the middle. This CDR3 spans 14 amino acids. Germline V lookup: CDR1 MNHNY, CDR2 SVGAGI (reference sequence). CDR3: CASRPGVRDNEQFF. Written as DNA, the CDR3 is TGTGCCAGCAGGCCAGGGGTAAGGGACAATGAGCAGTTCTTC.

CDR3 nucleotides: TGTGCCACCAAACGGGATCCGAATCAGCCCCAGCATTTT. Its protein product is CATKRDPNQPQHF. The chain employs TRBV6-5 and TRBJ1-5; D ambiguous. Germline V lookup: CDR1 MNHEY, CDR2 SVGAGI. Trimming left V 10 bases short and J 4 bases short, with 14 bases between. This CDR3 is 13 amino acids long.

A few counts support this clonotype. This chain connects TRBV28 to TRBJ2-5, with TRBD2 matching over 14 bases. This CDR3 contains 16 residues. CDR1 and CDR2 (germline): MDHEN, SYDVKM. V was clipped by 6 bases and J by 4 bases; unmatched bases: 7. The CDR3 nucleotides read TGTGCCAGCAGGCCCTCCGGGACTAGCGGGAGAGAGACCCAGTACTTC. Residues: CASRPSGTSGRETQYF. Based on the CDR3 plus reference TRBV28 and TRBJ2-5, the full variable domain is DVKVTQSSRYLVKRTGEKVFLECVQDMDHENMFWYRQDPGLGLRLIYFSYDVKMKEKGDIPEGYSVSREKKERFSLILESASTNQTSMYLCASRPSGTSGRETQYFGPGTRLLVL.

The rearrangement links TRBV20-1 to TRBJ2-2; 10 bases map to TRBD1. The CDR3 is 13 residues long. V was clipped by 5 bases and J by 3 bases; unmatched bases: 0. The germline V gene encodes CDR1 DFQATT and CDR2 SNEGSKA (reference sequence). The CDR3 here is CSADRGHTGELFF. In DNA form, the CDR3 reads TGCAGTGCTGACAGGGGGCACACCGGGGAGCTGTTTTTT.